This T cell receptor beta chain appears in the sequencing data of a study of blood T cell repertoires in COVID-19. Whole-study context: T cells, B-cell-depleted T cells, or PBMCs provided the cDNA or gDNA that served as material.

The germline V gene has CDR1 MNHNY and CDR2 SVGAGI (reference sequence). The CDR3 spans 14 residues. V shed 6 bases, J shed 8 bases, and the junction held 8 bases outside the gene matches. Patients at the Seattle site were enrolled during active infection and followed longitudinally. In the authors' methods: Amplification from reference gene primers served as the basis for estimated nucleated cell counts. Libraries were prepared by immunoSEQ multiplex PCR; TCRdb keeps only in-frame clonotypes and omits some of them. V and J calls plus clone size are reproduced from that table; the DNA served to infer D and trimming. The sample yields about 480,000 clones, about 87% seen once.

Material: peripheral blood. The chain uses TRBV6-6 and TRBJ1-4, with TRBD1 identical over 8 bases. This TCR was recovered from a woman aged 50 to 60 with COVID-19, enrolled during active disease. CDR3 in DNA: TGTGCCAGCAGCGACTCAGGGGGCTGGGAAAAACTGTTTTTT. This encodes CASSDSGGWEKLFF.